This T cell receptor beta chain originates from a study of cytomegalovirus exposure and HLA in healthy donors. Study at large: T cells numbering approximately 170 million yielded more than 95 million unique TCR beta sequences in an earlier analysis. Study results and limitations: The classifier was said to identify cytomegalovirus status with high specificity and sensitivity.

Details on this clone: Its antigen is not known.

The PCR had 60 Vbeta and 13 Jbeta primers. Authors' processing steps: There were tens of millions of unique TCR beta chains by a later count, and some 10 million of them were shared. The repertoire was sequenced with immunoSEQ multiplex PCR; TCRdb's copy has only in-frame clones and lacks some. The V and J calls and the clone size are those of that table, but D and trimming were determined from the DNA. In the table there are about 160,000 clones, around 80% of which are singletons. This receptor was obtained from a male donor in good health and CMV-seropositive. The specimen was PBMCs.

This CDR3 is CARGGQSSYEQYF. The CDR3 DNA follows: TGTGCCAGAGGAGGACAGTCCTCCTACGAGCAGTACTTC. The chain combines TRBV2 with TRBJ2-7, with TRBD1 as a possible D gene (6 bases). The V gene's germline CDR1 is SNHLY and CDR2 FYNNEI. V dropped 9 bases and J dropped 0 bases, with 12 bases sitting between them. The CDR3 has 13 amino acids.